The sequence of this T cell receptor (beta chain) was determined in a study of blood T cells in healthy people across ages. The study, taken as a whole, reports: Per million T cells, the diversity of TCR beta decreased roughly linearly as age advanced. Since the PBMCs were unsorted, naive and antigen-experienced cells could not be conclusively compared.

To note about this clonotype: Its antigen is unknown.

A second roughly 6 to 11 cycle PCR used barcoded and J-beta primers. With 12 random nucleotides, a template-switch adaptor tagged each individual cDNA molecule. TCRdb analysed the 5' RACE reads with MiXCR anew, one entry per CDR3 protein. Of approximately 800,000 distinct CDR3 sequences in the sample, approximately 60% were seen once. This sequence was found in a man aged 40-50 years in good health. The sequenced material came from blood.

This CDR3 reads CSAKGPGDTQYF. The CDR3 bases are TGCAGTGCTAAGGGACCGGGAGATACGCAGTATTTT. The chain links TRBV20-1 to TRBJ2-3, with D tentatively TRBD1 or TRBD2 (5 bases each). V gave up 4 bases and J gave up 5 bases, with 10 bases separating them. The CDR3 sequence is 12 residues long. Germline V gene lookup returns CDR1 DFQATT and CDR2 SNEGSKA (reference sequence).